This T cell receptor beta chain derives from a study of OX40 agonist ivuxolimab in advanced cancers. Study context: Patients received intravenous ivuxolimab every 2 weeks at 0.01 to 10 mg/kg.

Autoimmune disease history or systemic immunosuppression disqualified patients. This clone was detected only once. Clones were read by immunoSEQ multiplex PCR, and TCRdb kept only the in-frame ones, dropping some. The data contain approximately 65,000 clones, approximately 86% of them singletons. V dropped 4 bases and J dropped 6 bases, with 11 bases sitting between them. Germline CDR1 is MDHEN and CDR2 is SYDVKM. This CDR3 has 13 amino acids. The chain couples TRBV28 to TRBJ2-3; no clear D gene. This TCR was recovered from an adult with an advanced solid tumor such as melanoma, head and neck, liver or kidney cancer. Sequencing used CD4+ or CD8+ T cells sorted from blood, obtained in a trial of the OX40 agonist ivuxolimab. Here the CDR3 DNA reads TGTGCCAGCAGTTCCGCCCCGACTGATACGCAGTATTTT. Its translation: CASSSAPTDTQYF. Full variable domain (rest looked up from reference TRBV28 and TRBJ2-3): DVKVTQSSRYLVKRTGEKVFLECVQDMDHENMFWYRQDPGLGLRLIYFSYDVKMKEKGDIPEGYSVSREKKERFSLILESASTNQTSMYLCASSSAPTDTQYFGPGTRLTVL.